This TCR beta chain was identified in a study of blood T cell repertoires in COVID-19. Across the study: Some COVID-19 samples were acute and others convalescent; all came from the United States, Italy and Spain. The cDNA or gDNA used as material had been derived from T cells, B-cell-depleted T cells, or PBMCs.

Deletions cut 6 bases from V and 1 base from J, with 9 bases between. This CDR3 is built from 13 residues. Germline V gives CDR1 KGHSH, CDR2 LQKENI. In the original analysis: Nucleated cell number was recorded as an estimate derived from reference gene primer amplification. Clones were sequenced by immunoSEQ multiplex PCR, and TCRdb holds only the in-frame ones, with some missing. The V and J calls and clone size come from that table; D and trimming were worked out from the DNA. The table lists roughly 86,000 clones, about nine tenths of them singletons. The sequence was obtained from a woman aged 45-65 years in a cohort sampled during active COVID-19. The chain employs TRBV18 and TRBJ2-5; D is undetermined. The sequenced sample consisted of peripheral blood. In DNA form, the CDR3 reads TGTGCCAGCTCCCTAACCCTCCAAGAGACCCAGTACTTC. Its protein is CASSLTLQETQYF.